This T cell receptor (beta chain) is drawn from a study of cytomegalovirus exposure and HLA in healthy donors. In germline, CDR1 is SQVTM, CDR2 ANQGSEA. With 7 bases removed from V and 9 bases from J, the gap between germline ends came to 12 bases. The CDR3 loop spans 10 amino acids. Sequenced by immunoSEQ multiplex PCR; TCRdb stores in-frame clones only, minus some. The data contain 150,000 to 160,000 clones, around 84% of them singletons. The receptor was derived from a human donor in good health. V gene TRBV29-1 combines with J gene TRBJ1-1; tentatively, D is TRBD1 (6 bases). Sequenced material: PBMCs. CDR3 loop: CSGTGFQAFF. CDR3 DNA: TGCAGCGGTACAGGGTTCCAAGCTTTCTTT.